This TCR beta chain emerged from a study of shared clonotypes between healthy human individuals. In regard to this clone: Its target is not known.

Using immunoSEQ multiplex PCR, the repertoire was profiled, and TCRdb retains in-frame clones only, with some absent. The sample includes fewer than 3 million clones, less than 95% of them seen just once. Broader study findings: Incomplete sequencing of sorted subsets was indicated by rarefaction despite large depth.

This CDR3 contains 16 residues. Germline V gene sequence: CDR1 MDHEN, CDR2 SYDVKM. V trimming: 6 bases; J trimming: 2 bases; junction bases outside the gene matches: 9. The material sequenced was naive CD4+ T cells from PBMCs. Subset noted: CD45RA+ positively selected. The TCR was taken from a man aged 18-30 years in good health. Some clones in this sample may be carry-over from other donors' samples. The chain joins TRBV28 to TRBJ1-3; TRBD1 agrees at 8 bases. The CDR3 reads CASRSASTGAGNTIYF. In DNA, the CDR3 is TGTGCCAGCAGGTCGGCCTCGACAGGGGCTGGAAACACCATATATTTT.